This paragraph covers one T cell receptor (beta chain) sequence. This entry is derived from a study of blood T cell repertoires in COVID-19. For the study at large: Acute and convalescent COVID-19 samples came from the United States, Italy and Spain. PBMCs, B-cell-depleted T cells, or T cells provided the cDNA or gDNA that made up the material.

Per the original data handling: Reference gene primer amplification in the assay estimated nucleated cell counts. Measured with immunoSEQ multiplex PCR; TCRdb has only the in-frame clones, and not every one. V and J calls and clone size follow that table, whereas D and trimming were derived from the DNA. The data contain fewer than 150,000 clones, about 83% of them singletons. Germline V lookup: CDR1 LGHNA, CDR2 YSLEER. Losses at the gene ends were 1 base for V and 3 bases for J; bases not matched to a gene: 3. CDR3 length: 16 amino acids. Input material: peripheral blood. The chain carries TRBV4-3 and TRBJ2-2; TRBD2 agrees at 9 bases. The TCR originated in a woman aged 40 to 50 with acute or convalescent COVID-19. CDR3 region: CASSQGGRAHTGELFF. CDR3 sequence (DNA): TGCGCCAGCAGCCAAGGCGGGAGGGCGCACACCGGGGAGCTGTTTTTT.